This T cell receptor beta chain was identified in a study of T cells in Graves' hyperthyroidism and ophthalmopathy. On the basis of clinical symptoms, serum thyroxine and TRAb, thyroid ultrasound and orbital computed tomography, diagnoses were made. Findings of the study overall: Within blood appeared most thyroid clonotypes that had expanded above 0.001.

Amplification yielded TCR beta CDR3 regions, with RNA transcripts as the source. The HTBI primer set served for first-round RT-PCR of the TCR CDR3. Each CDR3 protein is one row after TCRdb ran MiXCR on the multiplex PCR reads. The sample yields some 600,000 distinct CDR3 sequences, approximately 13% seen once. This clonotype was observed once. Antigen unknown. Input material: blood. The receptor's source is a woman aged 25-40 years with Graves' hyperthyroidism that later progressed to Graves' ophthalmopathy.

CDR3 region: CASSLAGQPTGELFF. CDR3 bases: TGCGCCAGCAGCTTGGCCGGGCAGCCCACCGGGGAGCTGTTTTTT. The chain couples TRBV5-1 to TRBJ2-2; D ambiguous. V lost 0 bases and J 4 bases, leaving 10 bases between the germline ends. The length of the CDR3 is 15 residues. CDR1 and CDR2 (germline): SGHRS, YFSETQ.